Below, 4 T cell receptor beta chains from the same sample are listed, as sequenced in a study of blood T cell repertoires in COVID-19. Repertoires were generated with immunoSEQ multiplex PCR, while TCRdb's copy carries only in-frame clones and drops some. The sample lists fewer than 200,000 clones; 88% were seen once. The specimen was PBMCs or T cells enriched from blood (not recorded which). These receptors originate from a woman aged 18-29 years who had recovered from COVID-19.

This chain uses TRBV2 with TRBJ2-7, with D possibly TRBD1 on 6 matching bases. This CDR3 contains 14 residues. Trimming removed 7 bases at V and 6 bases at J, with 19 bases between. Germline V gene sequence: CDR1 SNHLY, CDR2 FYNNEI. The CDR3 is CASNPGRTVGEQYF. As DNA, the CDR3 is TGTGCCAGCAATCCCGGACGGACAGTAGGCGAGCAGTACTTC.

A single count supports this clone. This sequence joins TRBV10-2 and TRBJ1-2; D gene ambiguous. This CDR3 is built from 11 residues. Germline V CDR1 and CDR2: WSHSY, SAAADI. Trimming stripped 9 bases from V and 7 bases from J, with 12 bases between. CDR3 sequence reads: CASGSAVGYTF. CDR3 nucleotide sequence: TGCGCCAGTGGTTCAGCGGTTGGCTACACCTTC.

The rearrangement links TRBV6-6 to TRBJ2-7; the match to TRBD1 covers 9 bases. With V trimmed by 6 bases and J by 7 bases, 13 bases remained unmatched. CDR3 size: 15 residues. Germline V gives CDR1 MNHNY, CDR2 SVGAGI (reference sequence). Here the CDR3 DNA reads TGTGCCAGCAGGACTCCTACCTCCGGGACAGGGGAGCAGTACTTC. It translates to CASRTPTSGTGEQYF.

In this sample, this clone turned up once. The chain couples TRBV7-2 to TRBJ1-6, with D unresolved. Trimming pared 0 bases from V and 15 bases from J, leaving 18 bases between. This CDR3 region has 15 residues. Germline assignment: CDR1 SGHTA and CDR2 FQGNSA. CDR3 protein: CASSLAAEGGSLLHF. As DNA, the CDR3 is TGTGCCAGCAGCTTAGCGGCGGAGGGCGGCTCCCTCCTCCACTTT.